These 23 T cell receptor beta chains came from one sample sequenced in a study of CD8 T cells in ankylosing spondylitis (dated by TCRdb to the late 2010s). Preparation of the library involved 5' RACE. TCRdb shows the sequencer as Illumina HiSeq 2500. TCRdb trimmed public reads at Q25 via fastp, called clones via MiXCR and kept in-frame beta chains. Rows matching on CDR3 protein sequence are summarized as one entry with the most common DNA and genes. Within this sample are 200,000 to 250,000 distinct CDR3 sequences, with about 16% of them counted one time only. The leading ten clones occupy approximately 42% of the sample. No antigen is known for these receptors. Results the study describes overall, beyond this receptor: A TCR beta motif of several highly homologous amino acid variants appeared characteristic of blood from ankylosing spondylitis patients.

The source material was blood, either unsorted or a sorted T cell fraction (not recorded which). Receptors originate from a male donor with ankylosing spondylitis.

This chain connects TRBV3-1 to TRBJ2-1; possibly TRBD2 for D (5 bases). The length of the CDR3 is 14 residues. Germline V gives CDR1 LGHDT, CDR2 YNNKEL (reference sequence). The V and J ends lost 1 base and 8 bases respectively, with 12 bases between them. The CDR3 loop is CASSQGTRVDEQFF. CDR3 nucleotides: TGTGCCAGCAGCCAAGGGACTCGTGTCGATGAGCAGTTCTTC.

The J gene is TRBJ2-7, the V gene TRBV28, with 7 bases identical to TRBD1. This CDR3 has 14 amino acids. Germline lookup yields CDR1 MDHEN and CDR2 SYDVKM. V lost 3 bases and J lost 5; bases outside the gene matches: 7. CDR3 region: CASSFSDRVHEQYF. CDR3 nucleotides: TGTGCCAGCAGTTTTAGCGACAGGGTCCACGAGCAGTACTTC.

This clonotype was counted at least ten times. This chain uses TRBV5-1 with TRBJ2-7; no firm D call. V was pared by 4 bases and J by 2 bases, with 4 bases between. Germline values: CDR1 SGHRS, CDR2 YFSETQ. This CDR3 is built from 11 residues. The CDR3 bases are TGCGCCAGCAGCCAGGCCTACGAGCAGTACTTC. It translates to CASSQAYEQYF.

V usage is TRBV7-9 and J usage is TRBJ2-1, with 11 bases lining up with TRBD2. The trim removed 3 bases at V and 5 bases at J, leaving 3 bases unmatched. CDR3 length: 15 amino acids. Per germline, CDR1 SEHNR and CDR2 FQNEAQ (reference sequence). CDR3 DNA: TGTGCCAGCAGCTTTAGCGGGGGGGCCAACAATGAGCAGTTCTTC. Its translation: CASSFSGGANNEQFF.

This sequence joins TRBV30 and TRBJ2-2, with 8 bases fitting TRBD1. In germline, CDR1 is GTSNPN, CDR2 SVGIG (reference sequence). J was trimmed by 1 base and V by 3 bases; bases with no gene match: 7. The CDR3 spans 16 residues. The CDR3 region is CAWRAGGGLNTGELFF. The CDR3 nucleotides read TGTGCCTGGAGGGCAGGGGGCGGATTGAACACCGGGGAGCTGTTTTTT. The whole variable domain, remainder taken from reference TRBV30 and TRBJ2-2, is SQTIHQWPATLVQPVGSPLSLECTVEGTSNPNLYWYRQAAGRGLQLLFYSVGIGQISSEVPQNLSASRPQDRQFILSSKKLLLSDSGFYLCAWRAGGGLNTGELFFGEGSRLTVL.

The chain recombines TRBV20-1 with TRBJ2-7, with D possibly being TRBD2 (5 bases). The germline V gene has CDR1 DFQATT and CDR2 SNEGSKA (reference sequence). V shed 0 bases and J shed 1 base, with 13 bases lying between them. There are 15 residues in the CDR3. The CDR3 loop is CSARDPPGLSYEQYF. Written as DNA, the CDR3 is TGCAGTGCTAGAGATCCCCCGGGATTGTCCTACGAGCAGTACTTC.

The rearrangement uses TRBV11-2 and TRBJ2-3; 7 nucleotides line up with TRBD2. The CDR3 is 16 residues long. Germline-derived CDR1 and CDR2 are SGHAT and FQNNGV. V lost 3 bases and J lost 0; bases outside the gene matches: 6. The CDR3 reads CASSLGSGTSTDTQYF. CDR3 sequence (DNA): TGTGCCAGCAGCTTGGGGAGCGGGACTAGCACAGATACGCAGTATTTT.

This chain links TRBV6-5 with TRBJ2-1; D possibly corresponds to TRBD1 (5 bases). Trimming shortened V by 2 bases and J by 5 bases, and 10 bases separated the two germline ends. This CDR3 contains 14 residues. Germline V gene data show CDR1 as MNHEY and CDR2 as SVGAGI. CDR3 in DNA: TGTGCCAGCAGTTACCAAGACAGAAACAATGAGCAGTTCTTC. Protein sequence: CASSYQDRNNEQFF.

This clonotype was observed a handful of times. The chain carries TRBV11-2 and TRBJ2-1; TRBD1 matches 9 bases. V dropped 5 bases and J dropped 2; count of bases not matched to a gene: 7. This CDR3 contains 16 residues. Germline assignment: CDR1 SGHAT and CDR2 FQNNGV. CDR3 amino acids: CASSQAGTGTYNEQFF. In DNA form, the CDR3 reads TGTGCCAGCAGCCAAGCCGGGACAGGGACCTACAATGAGCAGTTCTTC.

In this sample, this clonotype turned up a few times. The rearrangement joins TRBV20-1 to TRBJ2-3; D may be TRBD1 (5 bases). Trimming shortened V by 3 bases and J by 5 bases, and 9 bases separated the two germline ends. CDR1 is DFQATT, CDR2 SNEGSKA, per germline (reference sequence). CDR3 length equals 12 residues. The DNA for the CDR3 is TGCAGTGCTAGGTCAGGGATAGATACGCAGTATTTT. Translation: CSARSGIDTQYF.

The genes are TRBV7-2 and TRBJ2-7; a possible D gene is TRBD2 (5 bases). Trimming stripped 5 bases from V and 4 bases from J, with 15 bases between. CDR1 and CDR2 (germline): SGHTA, FQGNSA. The CDR3 runs 14 residues. CDR3 DNA: TGTGCCAGCAGCCAAACCCCGACGGGATACGAGCAGTACTTC. Its translation: CASSQTPTGYEQYF.

The V and J genes are TRBV5-1 and TRBJ1-1; TRBD1 agrees at 7 bases. CDR1 is SGHRS, CDR2 YFSETQ, per germline. The CDR3 has 15 residues. The junction had 7 bases not matched to a gene; V was cut back by 0 bases and J by 5 bases. The chain's CDR3 is CASSLGPGGDTEAFF. The CDR3 nucleotides read TGCGCCAGCAGCTTGGGGCCAGGGGGGGATACTGAAGCTTTCTTT.

A single count supports this clonotype. V usage is TRBV7-9 and J usage is TRBJ2-2; perhaps TRBD1 as D (5 bases). The CDR3 has 16 residues. The V gene lost 1 base and the J gene lost 0 bases, with 9 bases spanning the gap. From germline, CDR1 is SEHNR and CDR2 FQNEAQ (reference sequence). In DNA form, the CDR3 reads TGTGCCAGCAGCTTAGTGGCAGGGTCGAACACCGGGGAGCTGTTTTTT. Translating gives CASSLVAGSNTGELFF.

The rearrangement links TRBV28 to TRBJ2-7, with 8 bases lining up with TRBD1. Losses at the gene ends were 2 bases for V and 4 bases for J; bases not matched to a gene: 7. The CDR3 has 15 amino acids. Germline CDR1 MDHEN, CDR2 SYDVKM. CDR3 nucleotides: TGTGCCAGCAGTTTAGGGGCAGGGGGCTTTTACGAGCAGTACTTC. Translating gives CASSLGAGGFYEQYF. Variable domain in full (rest from reference TRBV28 and TRBJ2-7): DVKVTQSSRYLVKRTGEKVFLECVQDMDHENMFWYRQDPGLGLRLIYFSYDVKMKEKGDIPEGYSVSREKKERFSLILESASTNQTSMYLCASSLGAGGFYEQYFGPGTRLTVT.

The chain links TRBV29-1 to TRBJ1-2; possible D gene TRBD1, 5 bases. The CDR3 loop spans 12 amino acids. Germline lookup yields CDR1 SQVTM and CDR2 ANQGSEA. V lost 7 bases and J lost 2, with 11 bases in between. CDR3 nucleotide sequence: TGCAGCGGTGGGCCAGGGAACTATGGCTACACCTTC. Residues: CSGGPGNYGYTF.

This clonotype was observed a single time. Without the conserved terminal phenylalanine or tryptophan, this CDR3 likely stems from a read error. V gene TRBV3-1 combines with J gene TRBJ1-5; D gene ambiguous. V was trimmed by 1 base and J by 4 bases, leaving 8 bases between them. The length of the CDR3 is 14 residues. The germline V gene has CDR1 LGHDT and CDR2 YNNKEL (reference sequence). CDR3 loop: CASSQGLINQPQHL. The CDR3 nucleotides are TGTGCCAGCAGCCAAGGACTCATAAATCAGCCCCAGCATCTT.

Many counts were recorded for this clonotype. The rearrangement links TRBV12-3 or TRBV12-4 to TRBJ2-7, with TRBD1 identical over 9 bases. CDR3 length: 15 residues. After removal of 4 bases from V and 4 bases from J, the junction contained 8 bases not matched to a gene. CDR3 nucleotides: TGTGCCAGCAGTTCCCTGGGACAGGGACAGTACGAGCAGTACTTC. Amino acids: CASSSLGQGQYEQYF.

In this sample, this clonotype turned up a few times. V gene TRBV7-8 combines with J gene TRBJ2-1; 7 bases fit TRBD2. CDR3 length equals 15 residues. The junction had 9 bases not matched to a gene; V was cut back by 5 bases and J by 5 bases. Germline-derived CDR1 and CDR2 are SGHVS and FQNEAQ. The DNA for the CDR3 is TGTGCCAGCAGCCCCGAGGGCGGGAGAGACAATGAGCAGTTCTTC. It is translated as CASSPEGGRDNEQFF.

The sample holds a few counts of this clonotype. The chain employs TRBV2 and TRBJ2-7; D remains unclear. V lost 2 bases and J 7 bases, leaving 12 bases between the germline ends. Germline CDR1 SNHLY, CDR2 FYNNEI. The CDR3 consists of 13 residues. The CDR3 DNA is TGTGCCAGCAGTGAATCGGCGGAAAGGGAGCAGTACTTC. Residues: CASSESAEREQYF.

This clonotype was recorded a few times. This chain connects TRBV9 to TRBJ2-2; a weak D match, TRBD1 (6 bases). CDR3 length equals 17 residues. V lost 0 bases and J lost 4, with 16 bases in between. Germline CDR1 reads SGDLS; CDR2 reads YYNGEE. The CDR3 nucleotides are TGTGCCAGCAGCGTAGCAGGGGCGGGCCCACGCACCGGGGAGCTGTTTTTT. Protein: CASSVAGAGPRTGELFF.

CDR3 in DNA: TGTGCCTGGTCAGGGGGCGCCTACGAGCAGTACTTC. It is translated as CAWSGGAYEQYF. The genes are TRBV30 and TRBJ2-7, with 8 positions matching TRBD1. Germline-derived CDR1 and CDR2 are GTSNPN and SVGIG (reference sequence). The V segment lost 5 bases and the J segment 2 bases; nucleotides outside the gene matches: 2. This CDR3 has 12 residues.

V usage is TRBV3-1 and J usage is TRBJ1-1; TRBD1 might be the D (5 bases). CDR3 length: 15 amino acids. Trimming pared 5 bases from V and 0 bases from J, leaving 13 bases between. CDR1 and CDR2 from the germline V gene are LGHDT and YNNKEL (reference sequence). The CDR3, as DNA: TGTGCCAGCAGCGTACGGGACCGACTGAACACTGAAGCTTTCTTT. The encoded protein is CASSVRDRLNTEAFF.

This clonotype was recorded at least ten times. The chain has TRBV12-3 or TRBV12-4 and TRBJ1-1; D is uncertain. This CDR3 comprises 11 residues. Trimming stripped 3 bases from V and 2 bases from J, with 1 base between. The CDR3, as DNA: TGTGCCAGCAGTTTTAACACTGAAGCTTTCTTT. Translated, it gives CASSFNTEAFF.